The 13 T cell receptor beta chains reported below all come from one sample, sequenced in a study of cytomegalovirus exposure and HLA in healthy donors. Only in-frame clones appear in the TCRdb table, and some are missing; sequencing was by immunoSEQ multiplex PCR. The data show a few hundred thousand clones, roughly 88% seen once. Sample: PBMCs. Receptors originate from a woman in her 30s in good health and CMV-seropositive.

The chain combines TRBV5-6 with TRBJ1-2, with 11 bases fitting TRBD1. The ends lost 1 base at V and 7 bases at J; junction bases unmatched: 9. The V gene's germline CDR1 is SGHDT and CDR2 YYEEEE. The CDR3 contains 16 residues. CDR3 in amino acids: CASSLRHKGQGAGYTF. For the CDR3, the DNA is TGTGCCAGCAGCTTGAGGCACAAAGGACAGGGGGCTGGCTACACCTTC.

This chain connects TRBV30 to TRBJ1-2; 8 bases are shared with TRBD1. CDR1 is GTSNPN, CDR2 SVGIG, per germline (reference sequence). CDR3 length: 13 amino acids. Unmatched junction bases numbered 2, after V lost 4 bases and J lost 1 base. The CDR3: CAWTGGVNYGYTF. DNA for the CDR3: TGTGCCTGGACAGGGGGCGTTAACTATGGCTACACCTTC.

The chain joins TRBV28 to TRBJ2-7; TRBD1 matches at 8 bases. CDR1 and CDR2 from the germline V gene are MDHEN and SYDVKM. Trimming took 3 bases from V and 0 from J; bases not matched to a gene: 4. The CDR3 has 15 residues. DNA of the CDR3: TGTGCCAGCAGTTTCGGCACAGGGGGCTCCTACGAGCAGTACTTC. Translation gives CASSFGTGGSYEQYF.

The V gene is TRBV4-2, the J gene TRBJ1-2; 9 nucleotides match TRBD1. Germline V gene data show CDR1 as LGHNA and CDR2 as YNFKEQ. The CDR3 runs 15 residues. Trimming at V came to 1 base and at J to 6 bases, leaving 6 bases not matched to a gene. The DNA for the CDR3 is TGTGCCAGCAGCCAAGCGGACAGGGGAAGCGATGGCTACACCTTC. This codes for CASSQADRGSDGYTF.

This clone has a handful of counts. The gene calls are TRBV7-2 and TRBJ2-7, with a possible D match to TRBD2 (6 bases). Trimming left V 5 bases short and J 3 bases short, with 14 bases between. This CDR3 region has 14 residues. Looked up from germline, CDR1 is SGHTA and CDR2 is FQGNSA. CDR3: CASSPDRGLYEQYF. CDR3 DNA sequence: TGTGCCAGCAGCCCCGACCGGGGACTCTACGAGCAGTACTTC.

The chain uses TRBV11-3 and TRBJ1-1, with D unresolved. The CDR3 contains 14 residues. V was clipped by 0 bases and J by 2 bases, with 7 bases between them. Germline V gene data show CDR1 as SGHNT and CDR2 as YENEEA. DNA of the CDR3: TGTGCCAGCAGCTTAGAGACGGGAAACACTGAAGCTTTCTTT. Amino acids: CASSLETGNTEAFF.

This chain uses TRBV11-2 with TRBJ2-7, with a weak D call TRBD1 (5 bases). This CDR3 region has 14 residues. CDR1 and CDR2 from the germline V gene are SGHAT and FQNNGV. The V end was cut by 3 bases, the J end by 4 bases, with 13 bases between. The CDR3 DNA reads TGTGCCAGCAGCTTGGGGCCAGGGCTATACGAGCAGTACTTC. Its translation: CASSLGPGLYEQYF.

The rearrangement links TRBV5-1 to TRBJ2-1; TRBD1 might be the D (6 bases). The V gene's germline CDR1 is SGHRS and CDR2 YFSETQ. V was pared by 0 bases and J by 6 bases, with 13 bases between. The CDR3 covers 15 residues. The CDR3 region is CASSLGGGGFNEQFF. Here the CDR3 DNA reads TGCGCCAGCAGCTTGGGAGGGGGTGGTTTCAATGAGCAGTTCTTC.

The rearrangement links TRBV5-1 to TRBJ2-3; D gene ambiguous. V shed 0 bases and J shed 2 bases, with 10 bases lying between them. The germline V gene has CDR1 SGHRS and CDR2 YFSETQ. CDR3 size: 15 residues. This chain's CDR3 is CASSLAVADTDTQYF. CDR3 nucleotide sequence: TGCGCCAGCAGCTTGGCCGTTGCCGACACAGATACGCAGTATTTT.

The sample holds a few counts of this clone. This sequence joins TRBV13 and TRBJ1-2; unclear D gene. V was clipped by 1 base and J by 0 bases, with 27 bases between them. Germline CDR1 PRHDT, CDR2 FYEKMQ (reference sequence). The CDR3 contains 21 residues. CDR3 sequence reads: CASSLVYTRPSNSAANYGYTF. The CDR3 nucleotides are TGTGCCAGCAGCTTAGTATACACGAGACCTTCCAACAGCGCGGCTAACTATGGCTACACCTTC.

This clone has only one observation. V and J are TRBV7-9 and TRBJ1-2, with D perhaps matching TRBD1 (5 bases). This CDR3 is built from 14 residues. Germline V gives CDR1 SEHNR, CDR2 FQNEAQ (reference sequence). Trimming took 3 bases from V and 8 from J, leaving 16 bases between them. In DNA form, the CDR3 reads TGTGCCAGCAGCTTTTCGGGGGTGAGGGAAGGCTACACCTTC. It codes for CASSFSGVREGYTF.

This clone was observed a single time. J is TRBJ1-3 and V is TRBV5-6; D remains unclear. V gave up 0 bases and J gave up 0 bases, with 10 bases separating them. The CDR3 has 16 residues. Germline-derived CDR1 and CDR2 are SGHDT and YYEEEE. CDR3 region: CASSLVGGYSGNTIYF. DNA of the CDR3: TGTGCCAGCAGCTTGGTAGGCGGTTACTCTGGAAACACCATATATTTT. The full variable domain, in which reference TRBV5-6 and TRBJ1-3 provide the parts outside the CDR3, is DAGVTQSPTHLIKTRGQQVTLRCSPKSGHDTVSWYQQALGQGPQFIFQYYEEEERQRGNFPDRFSGHQFPNYSSELNVNALLLGDSALYLCASSLVGGYSGNTIYFGEGSWLTVV.

This chain joins TRBV27 and TRBJ2-1; 11 bases map to TRBD2. CDR3 length: 17 amino acids. V lost 1 base to trimming and J lost 7 bases; unmatched junction nucleotides: 9. The germline V gene encodes CDR1 MNHEY and CDR2 SMNVEV (reference sequence). CDR3 bases: TGTGCCAGCAGTTTATGGGCTAGCGGGAGGTATCTTAATGAGCAGTTCTTC. It specifies CASSLWASGRYLNEQFF.